This T cell receptor beta chain was sequenced for a study of T cells after yellow fever vaccination. Study-level information: Libraries from low-cell-number fractions were prepared with the SMART-Seq v4 Ultra Low Input RNA kit. Study results and caveats: The secondary response peaked faster, at day 5 versus 15, but was weaker.

This clonotype appeared a few times. Its specificity is unknown. From the 5' RACE reads, TCRdb called clonotypes with MiXCR, one entry per CDR3 protein. The table lists some 290,000 distinct CDR3 sequences, around 11% of them singletons. Germline lookup yields CDR1 MRHNA and CDR2 SNTAGT. The V gene lost 4 bases and the J gene lost 4 bases, with 15 bases spanning the gap. This CDR3 is 15 amino acids long. Sequencing was performed on CD4+ T cells sorted from PBMCs, taken 45 days after the yellow fever booster vaccination. This clonotype was obtained from a man younger than 35 who received the YFV17D yellow fever vaccine. The genes are TRBV6-4 and TRBJ2-3, with a possible D match to TRBD2 (7 bases). CDR3 region: CASSAIGGPPDTQYF. For the CDR3, the DNA is TGTGCCAGCAGTGCCATCGGGGGGCCACCAGATACGCAGTATTTT.